This T cell receptor (beta chain) is drawn from a study of blood T cell repertoires in COVID-19. Original processing methods: Reference gene primer amplification gave nucleated cell count estimates. Assay: immunoSEQ multiplex PCR; the TCRdb copy retains only in-frame clones and omits some. D and trimming were read from the DNA, whereas the V and J calls and clone size are those reported in that table. Of 150,000 to 200,000 clones listed, roughly four fifths are singletons. The germline gives CDR1 SNHLY, CDR2 FYNNEI. V shed 8 bases, J shed 8 bases, and the junction held 8 bases outside the gene matches. This CDR3 has 13 residues.

J is TRBJ1-2 and V is TRBV2; TRBD1 matches at 10 bases. This receptor was obtained from a human donor with acute or convalescent COVID-19. The donor label of this sample is uncertain. Sequencing was performed on peripheral blood. CDR3 sequence reads: CASGQTGGSGYTF. The CDR3 DNA sequence: TGTGCCAGCGGCCAGACAGGGGGCTCCGGCTACACCTTC.